Each of the 26 T cell receptor beta chains below was sequenced from the same sample in a study of Ad26.COV2.S vaccination and SARS-CoV-2 variants. Treatment noted: around 19 received Ad26.COV2.S at low or high dose, single or two shots; a few received placebo; per-sample allocation not given. The study sampled participants on day 63 after the first vaccine or placebo injection. Repertoires were generated with immunoSEQ multiplex PCR, while TCRdb's copy carries only in-frame clones and drops some. The sample has about 350,000 clones, roughly nine tenths seen once. Specimen: peripheral blood, collected in a trial of Ad26.COV2.S vaccine versus placebo. Source of these receptors: a person between 18 and 60 years old who received the Ad26.COV2.S COVID-19 vaccine or a placebo.

The chain has TRBV29-1 and TRBJ2-7, with D perhaps matching TRBD1 (6 bases). In germline, CDR1 is SQVTM, CDR2 ANQGSEA. V lost 6 bases, J lost 1 base, and 19 bases lay in between. The length of the CDR3 is 15 residues. The CDR3 is CSVDKVQGSSYEQYF. CDR3 nucleotide sequence: TGCAGCGTCGATAAGGTACAGGGTTCATCCTACGAGCAGTACTTC.

The chain is built from TRBV7-9 and TRBJ2-2, with D perhaps TRBD1 or TRBD2 (6 bases each). Trimming took off 5 bases at V and 2 bases at J, with 15 bases between the two ends. The CDR3 loop spans 16 amino acids. Germline V gene lookup returns CDR1 SEHNR and CDR2 FQNEAQ (reference sequence). CDR3 amino acids: CASSRVGGGNTGELFF. The CDR3 DNA reads TGTGCCAGCAGCCGCGTAGGAGGGGGTAACACCGGGGAGCTGTTTTTT.

The gene calls are TRBV27 and TRBJ1-5; D possibly corresponds to TRBD1 (5 bases). The CDR3 contains 15 residues. CDR1 MNHEY and CDR2 SMNVEV come from the germline V gene (reference sequence). V shed 2 bases and J shed 2 bases, with 10 bases lying between them. CDR3 amino acids: CASSLGVGGNQPQHF. The CDR3 bases are TGTGCCAGCAGTTTAGGGGTGGGGGGCAATCAGCCCCAGCATTTT.

This clone was recorded at least ten times. The V gene is TRBV6-4, the J gene TRBJ2-2, with a possible D match to TRBD1 (5 bases). The length of the CDR3 is 13 residues. V shed 2 bases and J shed 4 bases, with 5 bases lying between them. CDR1 is MRHNA and CDR2 is SNTAGT in the germline V gene. The CDR3 here is CASSDQGTGELFF. The DNA of the CDR3 is TGTGCCAGCAGTGACCAGGGCACCGGGGAGCTGTTTTTT.

The genes are TRBV27 and TRBJ2-1; possibly TRBD2 for D (5 bases). This CDR3 is built from 14 residues. V was cut by 5 bases and J by 3 bases, with 11 bases left in between. Germline V lookup: CDR1 MNHEY, CDR2 SMNVEV (reference sequence). Here the CDR3 reads CASSTGNDYNEQFF. In nucleotides, the CDR3 is TGTGCCAGCAGTACCGGGAACGACTACAATGAGCAGTTCTTC.

The chain joins TRBV7-9 to TRBJ1-4; 10 bases match TRBD1. The CDR3 runs 15 residues. V shed 5 bases and J 8 bases; nucleotides not matched to a gene: 8. Germline CDR1 is SEHNR and CDR2 is FQNEAQ (reference sequence). The CDR3 bases are TGTGCCAGCAGCCCCTCAGGGACAGGGGTAGAAAAACTGTTTTTT. Its translation: CASSPSGTGVEKLFF.

The chain recombines TRBV4-3 with TRBJ2-7; 8 bases map to TRBD1. CDR3 size: 14 residues. V lost 0 bases to trimming and J lost 4 bases; unmatched junction nucleotides: 2. CDR1 and CDR2 from the germline V gene are LGHNA and YSLEER. The CDR3: CASSQDRTGYEQYF. CDR3 DNA sequence: TGCGCCAGCAGCCAAGATAGGACAGGGTACGAGCAGTACTTC.

This clone has just a few counts. The chain combines TRBV30 with TRBJ1-5; D not certain. From germline, CDR1 is GTSNPN and CDR2 SVGIG (reference sequence). The CDR3 spans 15 residues. Trimming cost V 0 bases and J 0 bases, with 9 bases left between them. This chain's CDR3 is CAWSVWGSSNQPQHF. CDR3 coding DNA: TGTGCCTGGAGTGTCTGGGGATCTAGCAATCAGCCCCAGCATTTT.

This chain joins TRBV11-2 and TRBJ2-5, with a tentative D call TRBD1 (5 bases). Trimming left V 0 bases short and J 2 bases short, with 16 bases between. In germline, CDR1 is SGHAT, CDR2 FQNNGV. CDR3 length: 17 residues. CDR3 protein: CASSLDGRVIKQETQYF. In DNA form, the CDR3 reads TGTGCCAGCAGCTTAGATGGCAGGGTAATTAAGCAAGAGACCCAGTACTTC.

The chain couples TRBV5-1 to TRBJ1-3; tentative D call: TRBD1 (6 bases). Per germline, CDR1 SGHRS and CDR2 YFSETQ. Trimming stripped 0 bases from V and 1 base from J, with 11 bases between. This CDR3 is built from 16 residues. The CDR3 loop is CASSLVQGGSGNTIYF. The CDR3 coding sequence is TGCGCCAGCAGCTTGGTACAGGGAGGTTCTGGAAACACCATATATTTT. Complete variable domain (other parts from reference TRBV5-1 and TRBJ1-3): KAGVTQTPRYLIKTRGQQVTLSCSPISGHRSVSWYQQTPGQGLQFLFEYFSETQRNKGNFPGRFSGRQFSNSRSEMNVSTLELGDSALYLCASSLVQGGSGNTIYFGEGSWLTVV.

This sequence joins TRBV29-1 and TRBJ1-1; a weak D match, TRBD1 (5 bases). CDR1 is SQVTM, CDR2 ANQGSEA, per germline. There are 13 residues in the CDR3. The V end was cut by 6 bases, the J end by 7 bases, with 18 bases between. The CDR3 sequence is CSVLLGGAGEAFF. The CDR3 region has the DNA TGCAGCGTCCTCCTGGGAGGGGCAGGTGAAGCTTTCTTT.

The genes are TRBV6-4 and TRBJ1-6; TRBD1 might be the D (6 bases). Looked up from germline, CDR1 is MRHNA and CDR2 is SNTAGT. CDR3 size: 13 residues. Between the trimmed V and J ends, which lost 5 bases and 6 bases, there was a span of 8 bases. CDR3 DNA: TGTGCCAGCAGTACAGGGACTAATTCACCCCTCCACTTT. Its translation is CASSTGTNSPLHF.

The chain carries TRBV25-1 and TRBJ2-7, with 7 nucleotides matching TRBD2. This CDR3 spans 14 amino acids. J lost 4 bases, V lost 5 bases, and 8 bases had no gene match. Germline lookup yields CDR1 MGHDK and CDR2 SYGVNS. The CDR3 sequence is CASSPAGASYEQYF. CDR3 sequence (DNA): TGTGCCAGCAGTCCGGCGGGAGCTTCGTACGAGCAGTACTTC.

The gene calls are TRBV16 and TRBJ1-3; D gene unclear. With 1 base removed from V and 2 bases from J, the gap between germline ends came to 15 bases. This CDR3 is 17 amino acids long. Germline loops: CDR1 KGHSY, CDR2 FQNENV. CDR3 residues: CASSQLSIVRTGNTIYF. The CDR3 DNA reads TGTGCCAGCAGCCAATTAAGTATCGTGCGCACTGGAAACACCATATATTTT.

This clone was seen a handful of times. The J gene is TRBJ1-1, the V gene TRBV4-1; possibly TRBD1 for D (5 bases). CDR3 length: 15 amino acids. Trimming took 2 bases from V and 2 from J, leaving 12 bases between them. Per germline, CDR1 MGHRA and CDR2 YSYEKL. CDR3 DNA sequence: TGCGCCAGCAGCCAACCGTCAGGGTTTAACACTGAAGCTTTCTTT. Translating it yields CASSQPSGFNTEAFF.

The V and J genes are TRBV5-8 and TRBJ1-2; a possible D gene is TRBD1 (6 bases). The CDR3 has 14 residues. The germline V gene has CDR1 SGHTS and CDR2 YDEGEE. Trimming removed 0 bases at V and 7 bases at J, with 13 bases between. The CDR3 sequence: CASSLAGTRFGYTF. CDR3 nucleotides: TGTGCCAGCAGCTTGGCCGGGACACGTTTTGGCTACACCTTC.

This clone showed up just once. The chain employs TRBV7-3 and TRBJ2-3; D not resolved. Germline assignment: CDR1 SGHTA and CDR2 FQGTGA. The V gene lost 5 bases and the J gene lost 3 bases, with 15 bases spanning the gap. This CDR3 comprises 15 residues. The CDR3 here is CASSVDRQRTDTQYF. CDR3 nucleotide sequence: TGTGCCAGCAGCGTAGATCGCCAGAGGACAGATACGCAGTATTTT. Full variable domain (missing parts from reference TRBV7-3 and TRBJ2-3): GAGVSQTPSNKVTEKGKYVELRCDPISGHTALYWYRQSLGQGPEFLIYFQGTGAADDSGLPNDRFFAVRPEGSVSTLKIQRTERGDSAVYLCASSVDRQRTDTQYFGPGTRLTVL.

V and J are TRBV5-4 and TRBJ2-5; no firm D call. Trimming left V 4 bases short and J 5 bases short, with 15 bases between. Germline values: CDR1 SGHNT, CDR2 YYREEE (reference sequence). This CDR3 is built from 14 residues. CDR3 nucleotides: TGTGCCAGCAGCCCATCGGGTGTTGGGGAGACCCAGTACTTC. It specifies CASSPSGVGETQYF.

The chain is built from TRBV5-1 and TRBJ2-1; TRBD2 agrees at 12 bases. Unmatched junction bases numbered 6, after V lost 0 bases and J lost 8 bases. The CDR3 is 16 amino acids. The germline V gene has CDR1 SGHRS and CDR2 YFSETQ. In DNA form, the CDR3 reads TGCGCCAGCAGCTTGGAGGGACTAGCGGGTATCGATGAGCAGTTCTTC. Translation: CASSLEGLAGIDEQFF.

The gene calls are TRBV6-2 or TRBV6-3 and TRBJ1-1; the D gene is possibly TRBD1 (5 bases). Germline CDR1 is MNHEY and CDR2 is SVGEGT. V lost 2 bases and J 6 bases, leaving 16 bases between the germline ends. The CDR3 loop spans 15 amino acids. As DNA, the CDR3 is TGTGCCAGCAGTTACGTCTCATCCTGGGGACCTGAAGCTTTCTTT. Amino acid sequence: CASSYVSSWGPEAFF.

CDR3 loop: CAWAPNRGETQYF. The CDR3 DNA reads as TGTGCCTGGGCCCCAAACAGGGGAGAGACCCAGTACTTC. The V and J genes are TRBV30 and TRBJ2-5; TRBD1 matches 7 bases. The ends lost 5 bases at V and 4 bases at J; junction bases unmatched: 7. CDR1 and CDR2 from the germline V gene are GTSNPN and SVGIG (reference sequence). The CDR3 loop spans 13 amino acids. The variable domain in full, completed from reference TRBV30 and TRBJ2-5, reads SQTIHQWPATLVQPVGSPLSLECTVEGTSNPNLYWYRQAAGRGLQLLFYSVGIGQISSEVPQNLSASRPQDRQFILSSKKLLLSDSGFYLCAWAPNRGETQYFGPGTRLLVL.

The chain recombines TRBV28 with TRBJ2-1, with D hard to call. The CDR3 length is 14 residues. Deletions cut 7 bases from V and 5 bases from J, with 15 bases between. Germline CDR1 and CDR2: MDHEN and SYDVKM. CDR3 bases: TGTGCCAGCACTGTTAGACCCCGGGACAATGAGCAGTTCTTC. Residues: CASTVRPRDNEQFF.

V usage is TRBV13 and J usage is TRBJ2-3; 12 bases line up with TRBD2. The V and J ends lost 5 bases and 0 bases, in that order; junction bases with no gene match: 3. This CDR3 region has 16 residues. CDR1 is PRHDT, CDR2 FYEKMQ, per germline (reference sequence). This CDR3 reads CASSRGTSGSTDTQYF. The DNA for the CDR3 is TGTGCCAGCAGCCGGGGGACTAGCGGGAGCACAGATACGCAGTATTTT.

The chain has TRBV20-1 and TRBJ1-5; D may be TRBD1 (5 bases). Trimming left V 3 bases short and J 4 bases short, with 13 bases between. The germline V gene encodes CDR1 DFQATT and CDR2 SNEGSKA (reference sequence). This CDR3 has 14 residues. The CDR3 protein is CSASRGTKNQPQHF. In nucleotides, the CDR3 is TGCAGTGCTAGTCGCGGGACCAAAAATCAGCCCCAGCATTTT.

The rearrangement links TRBV6-1 to TRBJ1-6; 7 bases map to TRBD1. The V and J ends lost 2 bases and 6 bases, in that order; junction bases with no gene match: 7. The CDR3 has 16 residues. CDR1 MNHNS and CDR2 SASEGT come from the germline V gene. The CDR3 DNA reads TGTGCCAGCAGTGAAATGTCCGGGACAGCTAATTCACCCCTCCACTTT. As protein: CASSEMSGTANSPLHF.

This chain connects TRBV7-6 to TRBJ1-1; D is possibly TRBD1 (5 bases). V lost 0 bases and J lost 2, with 16 bases in between. The CDR3 has 17 residues. Germline V CDR1 and CDR2: SGHVS, FNYEAQ. The CDR3 sequence is CASSLAGAGQANTEAFF. CDR3 nucleotide sequence: TGTGCCAGCAGCTTAGCGGGAGCAGGGCAGGCTAACACTGAAGCTTTCTTT. The full variable domain, with the rest looked up from reference TRBV7-6 and TRBJ1-1, is GAGVSQSPRYKVTKRGQDVALRCDPISGHVSLYWYRQALGQGPEFLTYFNYEAQQDKSGLPNDRFSAERPEGSISTLTIQRTEQRDSAMYRCASSLAGAGQANTEAFFGQGTRLTVV.